This T cell receptor (beta chain) was profiled in a study of blood T cells in healthy people across ages. Germline loops: CDR1 KGHDR, CDR2 SFDVKD. Trimming took 4 bases from V and 5 from J; bases not matched to a gene: 13. This CDR3 comprises 17 residues. Then a second PCR, running roughly 7 to 11 cycles, was carried out with a sample-barcoded 5' primer and a J-beta primer mix. A single record per CDR3 protein comes from TCRdb applying MiXCR to the 5' RACE reads. The table has about a million distinct CDR3 sequences, about 51% seen once. This clonotype came up once. The antigen is not known. Study results and limitations: For the donors, CMV status was unknown and possibly confounded expanded clonotype changes.

The chain recombines TRBV24-1 with TRBJ2-5; TRBD1 matches 9 bases. Sequences were obtained from blood. The source of this sequence is a woman aged 55 to 70 in good health. CDR3 sequence: CATSDPGGDRAFETQYF. CDR3 nucleotides: TGTGCCACCAGTGACCCGGGCGGGGACAGGGCGTTCGAGACCCAGTACTTC.